The 12 T cell receptor beta chains presented below share a single source sample, sequenced in a study of CD8 T cells in Susac syndrome. Random hexamers served to reverse transcribe roughly 0.5 to 1 ug RNA. TCRdb called the immunoSEQ multiplex PCR reads again in MiXCR, with one record for every CDR3 protein. The repertoire holds tens of thousands of distinct CDR3 sequences, with over 85% as singletons. Sequences were obtained from CD8+ T cells from PBMCs. The receptors were sampled from a human donor in good health.

The rearrangement uses TRBV7-9 and TRBJ2-5, with TRBD1 matching 8 bases. Trimming at V came to 2 bases and at J to 5 bases, leaving 4 bases not matched to a gene. The CDR3 length is 14 residues. Per the germline V gene, CDR1 is SEHNR and CDR2 is FQNEAQ (reference sequence). The CDR3 sequence is CASSLWDRRETQYF. CDR3 sequence (DNA): TGTGCCAGCAGCTTATGGGACAGGAGGGAGACCCAGTACTTC.

The chain is built from TRBV19 and TRBJ2-5; D is possibly TRBD1 (5 bases). V was shortened by 9 bases and J by 5 bases, with 22 bases between the two germline ends. The length of the CDR3 is 15 residues. Germline CDR1 LNHDA, CDR2 SQIVND (reference sequence). CDR3 amino acids: CARGVGGPGEETQYF. In DNA form, the CDR3 reads TGTGCCAGAGGGGTAGGCGGCCCCGGAGAGGAGACCCAGTACTTC.

In DNA, the CDR3 is TGTGCCAGCAGTTACCTCGGCGGGGGCAATGAGCAGTTCTTC. Translated, it gives CASSYLGGGNEQFF. V and J are TRBV6-5 and TRBJ2-1; 7 positions match TRBD2. The V gene end was trimmed by 2 bases and the J gene end by 6 bases; junction bases not matched to a gene: 4. The germline gives CDR1 MNHEY, CDR2 SVGAGI. There are 14 residues in the CDR3.

The rearrangement links TRBV28 to TRBJ1-1; D is possibly TRBD1 (5 bases). The CDR3 consists of 17 residues. V lost 4 bases to trimming and J lost 2 bases, with 20 bases between them. Per the germline V gene, CDR1 is MDHEN and CDR2 is SYDVKM. The CDR3 DNA is TGTGCCAGCAGTTCTGTCTTGTCCGACAGATTTAACACTGAAGCTTTCTTT. The encoded protein is CASSSVLSDRFNTEAFF.

The chain is built from TRBV10-2 and TRBJ1-2; TRBD1 aligns across 7 bases. V gave up 7 bases and J gave up 5 bases; unmatched junction bases: 7. The germline V gene has CDR1 WSHSY and CDR2 SAAADI. The CDR3 consists of 13 residues. As DNA, the CDR3 is TGCGCCAGCACCCAAGACAGGGTTTATGGCTACACCTTC. Amino acid sequence: CASTQDRVYGYTF.

This chain connects TRBV19 to TRBJ2-5; 7 nucleotides match TRBD1. V shed 4 bases and J 1 base; nucleotides not matched to a gene: 3. This CDR3 is 14 amino acids long. Germline V lookup: CDR1 LNHDA, CDR2 SQIVND (reference sequence). CDR3 in amino acids: CASSKGQTQETQYF. The DNA for the CDR3 is TGTGCCAGTAGTAAGGGACAGACCCAAGAGACCCAGTACTTC.

The V gene is TRBV27, the J gene TRBJ1-5; D remains ambiguous. CDR1 is MNHEY, CDR2 SMNVEV, per germline (reference sequence). V was trimmed by 5 bases and J by 4 bases, leaving 18 bases between them. The CDR3 is made up of 16 amino acids. The CDR3 DNA reads TGTGCCAGCAGTCCGGGCCTCCCTCTCGGGAATCAGCCCCAGCATTTT. It is translated as CASSPGLPLGNQPQHF.

This chain uses TRBV28 with TRBJ2-1; TRBD1 might be the D (6 bases). Germline V lookup: CDR1 MDHEN, CDR2 SYDVKM. This CDR3 contains 16 residues. V was shortened by 8 bases and J by 0 bases, with 17 bases between the two germline ends. CDR3 coding DNA: TGTGCCAGCCGTCCCTCCCAGGGGAACTCCTACAATGAGCAGTTCTTC. Encoded protein: CASRPSQGNSYNEQFF.

The rearrangement joins TRBV5-1 to TRBJ2-5, with D hard to call. V was cut by 1 base and J by 3 bases, with 10 bases left in between. Germline CDR1 SGHRS, CDR2 YFSETQ. The CDR3 length is 14 residues. CDR3 protein: CASSLIGEKETQYF. DNA of the CDR3: TGCGCCAGCAGCTTGATTGGGGAAAAAGAGACCCAGTACTTC.

The rearrangement links TRBV5-4 to TRBJ1-2, with 7 bases identical to TRBD1. Per germline, CDR1 SGHNT and CDR2 YYREEE (reference sequence). V shed 5 bases and J 5 bases; nucleotides not matched to a gene: 6. This CDR3 comprises 13 residues. The CDR3 spells CASSSGTEYGYTF. In DNA form, the CDR3 reads TGTGCCAGCAGTTCCGGGACAGAGTATGGCTACACCTTC. The complete variable domain, with remaining parts taken from reference TRBV5-4 and TRBJ1-2, reads ETGVTQSPTHLIKTRGQQVTLRCSSQSGHNTVSWYQQALGQGPQFIFQYYREEENGRGNFPPRFSGLQFPNYSSELNVNALELDDSALYLCASSSGTEYGYTFGSGTRLTVV.

V and J are TRBV10-3 and TRBJ2-1, with no clear D. V lost 3 bases, J lost 1 base, and 10 bases lay in between. CDR1 and CDR2 (germline): ENHRY, SYGVKD. This CDR3 is 15 amino acids long. CDR3 region: CAISDPFLSYNEQFF. The CDR3 DNA reads TGTGCCATCAGTGACCCATTCCTGTCCTACAATGAGCAGTTCTTC.

This clonotype was found once. The V call is TRBV20-1, the J call TRBJ2-5; D could derive from TRBD1 or TRBD2 (6 bases each). The V and J ends lost 5 bases and 4 bases respectively, with 17 bases between them. Germline V gene sequence: CDR1 DFQATT, CDR2 SNEGSKA (reference sequence). CDR3 length: 14 amino acids. The DNA for the CDR3 is TGCAGTGCTGATGAGTACGGGGGCAGAGAGACCCAGTACTTC. Protein sequence: CSADEYGGRETQYF.